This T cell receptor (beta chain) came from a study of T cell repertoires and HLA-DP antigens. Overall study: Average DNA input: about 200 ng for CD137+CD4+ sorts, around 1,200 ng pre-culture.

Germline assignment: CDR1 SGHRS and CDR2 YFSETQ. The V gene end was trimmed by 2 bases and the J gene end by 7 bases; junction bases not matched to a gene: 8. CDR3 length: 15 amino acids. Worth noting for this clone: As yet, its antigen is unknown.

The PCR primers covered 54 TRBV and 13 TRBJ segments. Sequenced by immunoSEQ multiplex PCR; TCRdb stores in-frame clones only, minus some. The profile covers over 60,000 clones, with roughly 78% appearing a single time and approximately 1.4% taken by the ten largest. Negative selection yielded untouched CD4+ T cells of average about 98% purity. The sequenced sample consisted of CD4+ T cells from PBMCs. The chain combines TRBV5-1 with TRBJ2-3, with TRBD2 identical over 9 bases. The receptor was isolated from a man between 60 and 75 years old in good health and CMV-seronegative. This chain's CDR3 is CASSFSSGTANTQYF. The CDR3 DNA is TGCGCCAGCAGCTTCTCTAGCGGGACCGCCAATACGCAGTATTTT.